This T cell receptor beta chain was captured in a study of blood T cells in healthy people across ages. For the second PCR, which ran for 7 to 11 cycles, a sample-barcoded 5' primer and a J-beta primer mix were used. A single record per CDR3 protein comes from TCRdb applying MiXCR to the 5' RACE reads. The profile covers about 1.7 million distinct CDR3 sequences, with roughly 30% appearing a single time and around 7.7% taken by the ten largest. This CDR3 contains 14 residues. Trimming stripped 6 bases from V and 5 bases from J, with 16 bases between. In germline, CDR1 is MNHEY, CDR2 SMNVEV (reference sequence). Only a few counts were recorded for this clonotype.

The source material was blood. This receptor was obtained from a woman aged 25-40 years in good health. J is TRBJ1-1 and V is TRBV27, with D perhaps matching TRBD1 (5 bases). CDR3 amino acids: CASSRMGGRTEAFF. The CDR3, as DNA: TGTGCCAGCAGCCGGATGGGGGGGAGGACTGAAGCTTTCTTT.